The clone carrying this T cell receptor beta chain was recorded a few times. Its antigen is unknown. The sample comes from a study of identical twins. General study points: With abundant cord blood beta clonotypes, insertions were fewer; memory repertoires showed no such pattern. In drawing conclusions, the study used cross-sectional statistical analysis and did not follow the same donors. A partial confounding effect on zero-insertion analyses could come from invariant MAIT and iNKT cells.

A template switching step contributed a universal primer site, while unique molecular identifiers were present in the cDNA. Each CDR3 protein is one row after TCRdb ran MiXCR on the 5' RACE reads. The table includes approximately 550,000 distinct CDR3 sequences, more than 20% detected once. This CDR3 comprises 14 residues. V shed 5 bases and J 3 bases; nucleotides not matched to a gene: 6. Germline CDR1 is DFQATT and CDR2 is SNEGSKA (reference sequence). These data also featured in a second study, about yellow fever vaccine responses in identical twins.

The receptor comes from a young woman in good health. Source material: CD4+ T cells sorted from blood. V gene TRBV20-1 combines with J gene TRBJ1-4; 7 nucleotides line up with TRBD1. The CDR3 DNA reads TGCAGTGCTCGGGGACAGACCTCTAATGAAAAACTGTTTTTT. It is translated as CSARGQTSNEKLFF.